The next 26 T cell receptor beta chains were all read from a single sample in a study of PD-1 blockade in classical Hodgkin lymphoma. TCRdb keeps only in-frame clones here, not all; method: immunoSEQ multiplex PCR. The data show around 18,000 clones, with over 65% seen just once and around 2.5% held by the top ten. Time point described: cycle 4 day 1 (C4D1), after more than five weeks of nivolumab. All patients relapsed after autologous stem cell transplantation, and brentuximab vedotin exposure varied. Magnetic negative selection was used to purify CD4+ T cells from thawed PBMCs. The sample here was CD4+ T cells from blood, taken before the fourth cycle of nivolumab. These receptors originate from a human donor with classical Hodgkin lymphoma.

This clone showed up just a few times. V and J are TRBV18 and TRBJ2-7; D gene unclear. There are 15 residues in the CDR3. The V end was cut by 2 bases, the J end by 0 bases, with 11 bases between. Germline V gene data show CDR1 as KGHSH and CDR2 as LQKENI. This CDR3 is CASSPSTGLSYEQYF. The DNA of the CDR3 is TGTGCCAGCTCACCATCCACCGGTCTCTCCTACGAGCAGTACTTC. Drawing the rest from reference TRBV18 and TRBJ2-7, the complete variable domain is NAGVMQNPRHLVRRRGQEARLRCSPMKGHSHVYWYRQLPEEGLKFMVYLQKENIIDESGMPKERFSAEFPKEGPSILRIQQVVRGDSAAYFCASSPSTGLSYEQYFGPGTRLTVT.

A few counts support this clone. The CDR3 nucleotides are TGTGCCAGCAGTTTTACAGGGGTTCCTGGCTACACCTTC. Protein product: CASSFTGVPGYTF. The rearrangement uses TRBV5-4 and TRBJ1-2; 7 bases match TRBD1. Germline assignment: CDR1 SGHNT and CDR2 YYREEE (reference sequence). CDR3 length: 13 residues. The J segment lost 7 bases and the V segment lost 5 bases, leaving 8 bases of the junction unmatched.

This rearrangement joins TRBV10-3 to TRBJ2-1; TRBD1 aligns across 10 bases. V gave up 9 bases and J gave up 7 bases; unmatched junction bases: 3. Germline V gene sequence: CDR1 ENHRY, CDR2 SYGVKD. There are 12 residues in the CDR3. CDR3 DNA sequence: TGTGCCATTCAGGGACAGGGGAATGAGCAGTTCTTC. This translates into CAIQGQGNEQFF.

This clone has just a few counts. This sequence joins TRBV28 and TRBJ2-1, with TRBD1 identical over 9 bases. The CDR3 consists of 14 residues. Looked up from germline, CDR1 is MDHEN and CDR2 is SYDVKM. V shed 5 bases and J 8 bases; nucleotides not matched to a gene: 7. CDR3 nucleotide sequence: TGTGCCAGCAGTACGCCACAGGGGGCCGATGAGCAGTTCTTC. Residues: CASSTPQGADEQFF.

The count of this clone is one. The chain carries TRBV10-3 and TRBJ1-1, with D possibly being TRBD1 (5 bases). The ends were cut back, 11 bases at V and 0 bases at J, with 13 bases in the middle. The CDR3 totals 13 residues. The germline gives CDR1 ENHRY, CDR2 SYGVKD. CDR3 nucleotides: TGTGCCGCCACGGGGCATTTGAACACTGAAGCTTTCTTT. The encoded protein is CAATGHLNTEAFF.

The gene calls are TRBV9 and TRBJ1-2, with TRBD1 identical over 7 bases. Germline V gene lookup returns CDR1 SGDLS and CDR2 YYNGEE. The CDR3 spans 12 residues. V trimming: 3 bases; J trimming: 8 bases; junction bases outside the gene matches: 4. CDR3 sequence: CASSATGDGYTF. The CDR3 DNA follows: TGTGCCAGCAGCGCAACAGGGGACGGCTACACCTTC.

V gene TRBV13 combines with J gene TRBJ2-1; D is ambiguous. The CDR3 is made up of 15 amino acids. Germline CDR1 PRHDT, CDR2 FYEKMQ (reference sequence). V lost 0 bases to trimming and J lost 3 bases, with 9 bases between them. CDR3 coding DNA: TGTGCCAGCAGCTTAGGGGTGCTAAACTACAATGAGCAGTTCTTC. Translation: CASSLGVLNYNEQFF.

J is TRBJ2-1 and V is TRBV7-9; D may correspond to TRBD1 or TRBD2 (5 bases each). V dropped 11 bases and J dropped 9 bases, with 14 bases sitting between them. The CDR3 consists of 11 residues. Germline V lookup: CDR1 SEHNR, CDR2 FQNEAQ (reference sequence). For the CDR3, the DNA is TGTGCCGGACGGTTGGGGGTTGAGCAGTTCTTC. Translation: CAGRLGVEQFF.

The chain couples TRBV4-3 to TRBJ2-1; TRBD2 is a possible D gene (5 bases). Germline V gives CDR1 LGHNA, CDR2 YSLEER. Between the trimmed V and J ends, which lost 3 bases and 4 bases, there was a span of 16 bases. This CDR3 has 16 residues. The CDR3 bases are TGCGCCAGCAGCCAGCTGGGGAGCGGCCCTTACAATGAGCAGTTCTTC. As protein: CASSQLGSGPYNEQFF.

This sequence joins TRBV6-5 and TRBJ2-2, with D tentatively TRBD2 (6 bases). This CDR3 spans 13 amino acids. Germline V gene lookup returns CDR1 MNHEY and CDR2 SVGAGI. V was trimmed by 7 bases and J by 5 bases, leaving 11 bases between them. In DNA form, the CDR3 reads TGTGCCAGCAACAAGGGGAGGACCGGGGAGCTGTTTTTT. Amino acids: CASNKGRTGELFF.

This chain connects TRBV5-4 to TRBJ1-6; 7 positions agree with TRBD1. The V segment lost 2 bases and the J segment 7 bases; nucleotides outside the gene matches: 9. The germline V gene encodes CDR1 SGHNT and CDR2 YYREEE (reference sequence). This CDR3 region has 16 residues. CDR3 in DNA: TGTGCCAGCAGCTTCTTTGGGGGGACAGCGAATTCACCCCTCCACTTT. It encodes CASSFFGGTANSPLHF.

This chain joins TRBV6-6 and TRBJ2-2, with D uncertain. Germline V lookup: CDR1 MNHNY, CDR2 SVGAGI (reference sequence). V was clipped by 5 bases and J by 6 bases, with 19 bases between them. CDR3 size: 16 residues. This CDR3 is CASSHQDPTWAGELFF. The DNA for the CDR3 is TGTGCCAGCAGTCACCAGGACCCTACTTGGGCCGGGGAGCTGTTTTTT.

This chain joins TRBV6-5 and TRBJ1-2; a weak D match, TRBD1 (5 bases). The CDR3 covers 11 residues. Germline CDR1 reads MNHEY; CDR2 reads SVGAGI. The ends were cut back, 10 bases at V and 4 bases at J, with 10 bases in the middle. This CDR3 is CATGSSYGYTF. As DNA, the CDR3 is TGTGCCACAGGGTCCTCCTATGGCTACACCTTC.

This clone was counted a few times. This chain links TRBV7-9 with TRBJ2-1; D unclear. Germline V lookup: CDR1 SEHNR, CDR2 FQNEAQ (reference sequence). The CDR3 has 12 residues. V was cut by 1 base and J by 15 bases, with 13 bases left in between. The CDR3 coding sequence is TGTGCCAGCAGCTTAGGGCCCACGGACCGGTTCTTC. Translated, it gives CASSLGPTDRFF.

CDR3 DNA: TGCGCCAGCAGCCAAGCGACAGGGACTTGGCAGCCCCAGCATTTT. This gives the protein CASSQATGTWQPQHF. The chain combines TRBV4-1 with TRBJ1-5, with 7 bases that match TRBD1. Trimming cost V 1 base and J 7 bases; bases outside gene matches: 7. CDR1 is MGHRA and CDR2 is YSYEKL in the germline V gene. The CDR3 loop spans 15 amino acids.

This clone was picked up a small number of times. The chain is built from TRBV5-1 and TRBJ2-1, with 7 nucleotides matching TRBD2. V was pared by 4 bases and J by 1 base, with 5 bases of the junction left unmatched. Per germline, CDR1 SGHRS and CDR2 YFSETQ. CDR3 length equals 15 residues. The CDR3 DNA sequence: TGCGCCAGCAGCCCTCTAGCGGCATCCTACAATGAGCAGTTCTTC. This codes for CASSPLAASYNEQFF.

V usage is TRBV2 and J usage is TRBJ1-1; D gene uncertain. Germline CDR1 SNHLY, CDR2 FYNNEI. V was cut by 6 bases and J by 0 bases, with 20 bases left in between. The CDR3 length is 17 residues. This CDR3 is CASSTDARKSMNTEAFF. The CDR3 DNA is TGTGCCAGCAGCACAGACGCTCGTAAGTCGATGAACACTGAAGCTTTCTTT.

This rearrangement joins TRBV2 to TRBJ1-5; tentative D call: TRBD1 (5 bases). V was pared by 3 bases and J by 3 bases, with 12 bases between. Germline CDR1 and CDR2: SNHLY and FYNNEI. This CDR3 spans 15 amino acids. Here the CDR3 reads CASSEQGPLNQPQHF. In DNA, the CDR3 is TGTGCCAGCAGTGAGCAGGGTCCGCTCAATCAGCCCCAGCATTTT.

This clone was recorded a few times. The J gene is TRBJ1-2, the V gene TRBV19; D may be TRBD1 (5 bases). V shed 1 base and J shed 3 bases, with 6 bases lying between them. The germline gives CDR1 LNHDA, CDR2 SQIVND (reference sequence). There are 13 residues in the CDR3. CDR3 sequence: CASSIGGHYGYTF. CDR3 coding DNA: TGTGCCAGTAGTATAGGGGGACACTATGGCTACACCTTC.

The rearrangement joins TRBV6-1 to TRBJ1-4; a weak D match, TRBD1 (6 bases). Trimming removed 6 bases from V and 6 bases from J, with 17 bases in between. From germline, CDR1 is MNHNS and CDR2 SASEGT. CDR3 length equals 15 residues. This CDR3 is CASRFTGIRDEKLFF. The CDR3 bases are TGTGCCAGCAGATTCACAGGGATAAGGGATGAAAAACTGTTTTTT.

The chain joins TRBV9 to TRBJ1-1; 7 positions agree with TRBD1. V lost 0 bases, J lost 1 base, and 3 bases stayed unmatched. There are 15 residues in the CDR3. The germline V gene has CDR1 SGDLS and CDR2 YYNGEE. The CDR3 DNA is TGTGCCAGCAGCGTAGTAGGGACAGCGAACACTGAAGCTTTCTTT. Protein product: CASSVVGTANTEAFF.

The J gene is TRBJ1-1, the V gene TRBV7-2, with 7 bases lining up with TRBD1. V shed 2 bases, J shed 2 bases, and the junction held 8 bases outside the gene matches. The CDR3 is 16 residues long. Germline V lookup: CDR1 SGHTA, CDR2 FQGNSA. DNA for the CDR3: TGTGCCAGCAGCTTATATCTCGGACAGGTCAACACTGAAGCTTTCTTT. It is translated as CASSLYLGQVNTEAFF.

The chain links TRBV6-5 to TRBJ2-5; 9 bases map to TRBD1. The ends lost 4 bases at V and 4 bases at J; junction bases unmatched: 7. Germline V gene data show CDR1 as MNHEY and CDR2 as SVGAGI. The CDR3 has 15 residues. CDR3 nucleotides: TGTGCCAGCAGTTTGGGACAGGGCCCAGGAGAGACCCAGTACTTC. It codes for CASSLGQGPGETQYF.

This clone has just one count. The chain couples TRBV7-2 to TRBJ1-2; TRBD1 aligns across 9 bases. Unmatched junction bases numbered 10, after V lost 6 bases and J lost 8 bases. Germline values: CDR1 SGHTA, CDR2 FQGNSA. The CDR3 sequence is 14 residues long. CDR3 sequence reads: CASSLTGGAGGYTF. CDR3 DNA sequence: TGTGCCAGCAGTCTTACAGGGGGCGCGGGGGGCTACACCTTC.

Only a few counts were recorded for this clone. The chain employs TRBV7-2 and TRBJ1-5, with 8 bases fitting TRBD1. This CDR3 is 13 amino acids long. Unmatched junction bases numbered 1, after V lost 0 bases and J lost 9 bases. Germline CDR1 is SGHTA and CDR2 is FQGNSA. In DNA form, the CDR3 reads TGTGCCAGCAGCTTAGCACAGGGGGGGCCCCAGCATTTT. It yields the protein CASSLAQGGPQHF.

The CDR3 nucleotides read TGTGCCAGCAGCTTGGGCAGGGGGGGCTCTGGCTACACCTTC. This sequence encodes CASSLGRGGSGYTF. This sequence joins TRBV5-6 and TRBJ1-2, with 7 bases identical to TRBD1. The CDR3 is made up of 14 amino acids. V lost 0 bases to trimming and J lost 7 bases; unmatched junction nucleotides: 6. Germline CDR1 SGHDT, CDR2 YYEEEE.